The next 16 T cell receptor beta chains were all read from a single sample in a study of blood T cell repertoires in COVID-19. Method: immunoSEQ multiplex PCR; TCRdb's copy keeps in-frame clones and lacks some. The sample records 73,000 or so clones, 86% being singletons. Sequencing used peripheral blood. These receptors were collected from a man aged 30 to 45 with acute or convalescent COVID-19.

CDR3 protein: CAWSGDRGTQPQHF. Here the CDR3 DNA reads TGTGCCTGGAGTGGTGACAGGGGAACTCAGCCCCAGCATTTT. The V call is TRBV30, the J call TRBJ1-5; 8 nucleotides align to TRBD1. The CDR3 is 14 residues long. After removal of 1 base from V and 6 bases from J, the junction contained 5 bases not matched to a gene. In germline, CDR1 is GTSNPN, CDR2 SVGIG (reference sequence).

This sequence joins TRBV28 and TRBJ1-5, with 8 bases that match TRBD1. The CDR3 has 15 amino acids. CDR1 is MDHEN, CDR2 SYDVKM, per germline. With 7 bases clipped from V and 6 bases from J, the junction kept 11 bases outside the gene matches. The CDR3 sequence: CASTRDRSRRQPQHF. The DNA for the CDR3 is TGTGCCAGCACTCGGGACAGGTCTCGGCGTCAGCCCCAGCATTTT.

The DNA for the CDR3 is TGTGCCAGCAGACCGGGACTAGCGGGAGAGCAGTACTTC. Amino acids: CASRPGLAGEQYF. V gene TRBV7-9 combines with J gene TRBJ2-7, with 13 bases lining up with TRBD2. CDR1 is SEHNR, CDR2 FQNEAQ, per germline (reference sequence). The V gene end was trimmed by 6 bases and the J gene end by 7 bases; junction bases not matched to a gene: 3. The CDR3 is 13 residues long.

V is TRBV4-2 and J is TRBJ1-1; D is unclear. Germline CDR1 LGHNA, CDR2 YNFKEQ. This CDR3 comprises 15 residues. V was trimmed by 0 bases and J by 4 bases, leaving 12 bases between them. The CDR3 region has the DNA TGTGCCAGCAGCCAAGATCTGGGCACGGTCACTGAAGCTTTCTTT. Translating it yields CASSQDLGTVTEAFF.

This clone has only a few counts. DNA of the CDR3: TGTGCCAGCAGCCAAGGAGACAGGGCTAATTCACCCCTCCACTTT. It translates to CASSQGDRANSPLHF. V and J are TRBV3-1 (or the pseudogene TRBV3-2) and TRBJ1-6; 7 bases fit TRBD1. The trim removed 1 base at V and 6 bases at J, leaving 3 bases unmatched. Germline CDR1 is LGHDT and CDR2 is YNNKEL (reference sequence). This CDR3 contains 15 residues.

This sequence joins TRBV28 and TRBJ2-2, with TRBD2 as a possible D gene (6 bases). Trimming pared 6 bases from V and 9 bases from J, leaving 17 bases between. This CDR3 has 14 amino acids. From germline, CDR1 is MDHEN and CDR2 SYDVKM. The CDR3 nucleotides are TGTGCCAGCAGCCCAACGGGAGTAGGCCGGGAGCTGTTTTTT. Translating it yields CASSPTGVGRELFF.

The rearrangement uses TRBV6-1 and TRBJ2-6; D gene ambiguous. CDR3 length: 14 amino acids. Germline-derived CDR1 and CDR2 are MNHNS and SASEGT. Trimming removed 3 bases at V and 0 bases at J, with 3 bases between. The CDR3 DNA sequence: TGTGCCAGCAGTGACAACTCTGGGGCCAACGTCCTGACTTTC. Protein product: CASSDNSGANVLTF.

This clone was counted between two and nine times. J is TRBJ1-3 and V is TRBV11-2; 7 bases are shared with TRBD1. Germline trimming cut 4 bases from V and 4 bases from J; bases unmatched to any gene: 13. The CDR3 is made up of 17 amino acids. CDR1 and CDR2 (germline): SGHAT, FQNNGV. The CDR3 reads CASSSPGQRTFGNTIYF. Written as DNA, the CDR3 is TGTGCCAGCAGCTCCCCGGGACAGCGGACGTTCGGAAACACCATATATTTT.

CDR3: CASSLTESSYEQYF. Here the CDR3 DNA reads TGCGCCAGCAGCCTGACAGAGAGCTCCTACGAGCAGTACTTC. The chain couples TRBV5-1 to TRBJ2-7; D is perhaps TRBD1 (5 bases). V was shortened by 4 bases and J by 0 bases, with 11 bases between the two germline ends. Germline CDR1 and CDR2: SGHRS and YFSETQ. The CDR3 contains 14 residues.

The genes are TRBV19 and TRBJ2-1; 7 positions match TRBD2. With V trimmed by 5 bases and J by 9 bases, 13 bases remained unmatched. CDR3 length: 15 amino acids. The germline V gene has CDR1 LNHDA and CDR2 SQIVND (reference sequence). CDR3 amino acids: CASSSGGLVGGEQFF. The CDR3 DNA follows: TGTGCCAGTAGTTCCGGAGGACTAGTAGGAGGTGAGCAGTTCTTC.

The V gene is TRBV7-3, the J gene TRBJ1-1; D might be TRBD1 (5 bases). This CDR3 comprises 13 residues. CDR1 SGHTA and CDR2 FQGTGA come from the germline V gene. Trimming shortened V by 5 bases and J by 5 bases, and 12 bases separated the two germline ends. The CDR3: CASSPGRVTEAFF. CDR3 DNA sequence: TGTGCCAGCAGCCCGGGCAGGGTGACTGAAGCTTTCTTT.

This sequence joins TRBV11-2 and TRBJ1-1; 8 nucleotides line up with TRBD1. The CDR3 has 12 amino acids. The J segment lost 1 base and the V segment lost 8 bases, leaving 0 bases of the junction unmatched. From germline, CDR1 is SGHAT and CDR2 FQNNGV. CDR3 sequence (DNA): TGTGCCAGCGGACAGGGGAACACTGAAGCTTTCTTT. As protein: CASGQGNTEAFF. Supplemented by reference TRBV11-2 and TRBJ1-1, the full variable domain reads EAGVAQSPRYKIIEKRQSVAFWCNPISGHATLYWYQQILGQGPKLLIQFQNNGVVDDSQLPKDRFSAERLKGVDSTLKIQPAKLEDSAVYLCASGQGNTEAFFGQGTRLTVV.

The chain carries TRBV3-1 (or the pseudogene TRBV3-2) and TRBJ1-3; possibly TRBD1 for D (5 bases). The CDR3 has 16 residues. Trimming stripped 3 bases from V and 0 bases from J, with 12 bases between. Germline CDR1 reads LGHDT; CDR2 reads YNNKEL (reference sequence). CDR3 in DNA: TGTGCCAGCAGCCACGGAGGGGCCGACTCTGGAAACACCATATATTTT. Its protein is CASSHGGADSGNTIYF.

The genes are TRBV10-1 and TRBJ2-2; D unresolved. This CDR3 comprises 12 residues. Per germline, CDR1 WNHNN and CDR2 SYGVQD (reference sequence). Trimming shortened V by 6 bases and J by 8 bases, and 10 bases separated the two germline ends. The chain's CDR3 is CASSLTGGELFF. In DNA, the CDR3 is TGCGCCAGCAGCCTAACGGGTGGGGAGCTGTTTTTT.

This rearrangement joins TRBV7-3 to TRBJ1-1; D call uncertain. The germline V and J ends were trimmed by 5 bases and 5 bases, with 12 bases remaining between them. The CDR3 is 13 amino acids. Per the germline V gene, CDR1 is SGHTA and CDR2 is FQGTGA. CDR3 amino acids: CASSPLAATEAFF. DNA of the CDR3: TGTGCCAGCAGCCCCTTGGCGGCGACTGAAGCTTTCTTT.

In this sample, this clone turned up once. V and J are TRBV5-7 and TRBJ1-1; D not resolved. TRBV5-7 is an open reading frame, and its role is uncertain. The CDR3 length is 16 residues. Trimming took off 0 bases at V and 1 base at J, with 13 bases between the two ends. CDR3 DNA: TGTGCCAGCAGCTTGGAAAAAGGCCAGGAGAACACTGAAGCTTTCTTT. This codes for CASSLEKGQENTEAFF.